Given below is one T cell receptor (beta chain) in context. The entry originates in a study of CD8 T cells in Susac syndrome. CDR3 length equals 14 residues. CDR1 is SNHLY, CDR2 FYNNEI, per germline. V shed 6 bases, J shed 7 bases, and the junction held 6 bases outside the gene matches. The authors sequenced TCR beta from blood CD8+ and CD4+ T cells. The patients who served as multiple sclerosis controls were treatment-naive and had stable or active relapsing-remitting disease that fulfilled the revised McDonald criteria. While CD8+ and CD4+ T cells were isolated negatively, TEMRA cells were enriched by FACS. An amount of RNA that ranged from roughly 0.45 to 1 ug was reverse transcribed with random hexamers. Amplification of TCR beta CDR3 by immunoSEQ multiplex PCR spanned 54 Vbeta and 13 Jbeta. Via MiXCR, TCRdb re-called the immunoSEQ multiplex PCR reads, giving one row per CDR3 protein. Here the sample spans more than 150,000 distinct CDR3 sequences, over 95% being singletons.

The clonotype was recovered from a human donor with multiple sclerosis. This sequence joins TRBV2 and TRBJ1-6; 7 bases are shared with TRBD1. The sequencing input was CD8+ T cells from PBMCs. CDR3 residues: CASRNRGNNSPLHF. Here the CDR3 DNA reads TGTGCCAGCAGAAACAGGGGAAACAATTCACCCCTCCACTTT.